Shown below are 22 T cell receptor beta chains from a single sample sequenced in a study of CD8+ T cells in alopecia areata. RNA, once extracted, was reverse transcribed into cDNA for use as the sequencing template. Some clones are missing from TCRdb's copy, which holds only in-frame ones; the method was immunoSEQ multiplex PCR. The table records roughly 190,000 clones, less than 65% of them present only once. Treatment of the sample: oral pan-JAK inhibitor, 5-10 mg twice daily. Sequencing was performed on CD4+ T cells sorted from blood, taken at week 24, from a patient treated with tofacitinib. The receptors were sampled from a human donor with alopecia areata.

This chain joins TRBV29-1 and TRBJ2-2; perhaps TRBD1 as D (6 bases). V was trimmed by 5 bases and J by 2 bases, leaving 12 bases between them. Germline V lookup: CDR1 SQVTM, CDR2 ANQGSEA. CDR3 size: 14 residues. The CDR3 nucleotides read TGCAGCGTTAGCTCCGGGACAAACACCGGGGAGCTGTTTTTT. The encoded protein is CSVSSGTNTGELFF.

The J gene is TRBJ2-2, the V gene TRBV6-5; D is ambiguous. V dropped 0 bases and J dropped 5 bases, with 4 bases sitting between them. In germline, CDR1 is MNHEY, CDR2 SVGAGI. The CDR3 is 13 residues long. CDR3 amino acids: CASSYSMTGELFF. The CDR3 DNA is TGTGCCAGCAGTTACTCGATGACCGGGGAGCTGTTTTTT.

The chain recombines TRBV30 with TRBJ1-6; tentatively, D is TRBD1 (6 bases). CDR3 length equals 15 residues. Germline V gene data show CDR1 as GTSNPN and CDR2 as SVGIG (reference sequence). The V and J ends lost 0 bases and 5 bases respectively, with 11 bases between them. This CDR3 is CAWSVDQGNNSPLHF. CDR3 bases: TGTGCCTGGAGTGTAGATCAGGGGAATAATTCACCCCTCCACTTT.

The chain joins TRBV29-1 to TRBJ2-7; D may be TRBD1 (5 bases). The ends were cut back, 4 bases at V and 2 bases at J, with 12 bases in the middle. Germline V lookup: CDR1 SQVTM, CDR2 ANQGSEA. The CDR3 extends over 13 amino acids. The CDR3 region is CSVAQGPTYEQYF. The CDR3 DNA follows: TGCAGCGTTGCCCAGGGCCCTACCTACGAGCAGTACTTC.

The V call is TRBV30, the J call TRBJ2-3; unclear D gene. V was shortened by 0 bases and J by 6 bases, with 7 bases between the two germline ends. Germline V CDR1 and CDR2: GTSNPN, SVGIG (reference sequence). CDR3 length: 12 amino acids. CDR3 protein: CAWSVFGDTQYF. CDR3 sequence (DNA): TGTGCCTGGAGTGTATTCGGGGATACGCAGTATTTT.

The CDR3 spells CASSPDGDGYTF. In nucleotides, the CDR3 is TGCGCCAGCAGCCCGGATGGGGATGGCTACACCTTC. The V and J genes are TRBV5-1 and TRBJ1-2; the D is unclear. Germline V gene lookup returns CDR1 SGHRS and CDR2 YFSETQ. Trimming took off 4 bases at V and 6 bases at J, with 10 bases between the two ends. The CDR3 runs to 12 residues.

This clone was seen a few times. The chain uses TRBV5-1 and TRBJ2-1; 9 nucleotides agree with TRBD2. CDR1 and CDR2 (germline): SGHRS, YFSETQ. The CDR3 runs 14 residues. The V gene end was trimmed by 2 bases and the J gene end by 4 bases; junction bases not matched to a gene: 1. CDR3 DNA: TGCGCCAGCAGCTTAAGCGGGGGGTACAATGAGCAGTTCTTC. Protein: CASSLSGGYNEQFF.

The V gene is TRBV5-1, the J gene TRBJ2-1, with TRBD2 identical over 10 bases. CDR3 length: 16 residues. The V and J ends lost 0 bases and 7 bases, in that order; junction bases with no gene match: 7. CDR1 SGHRS and CDR2 YFSETQ come from the germline V gene. The CDR3 DNA reads as TGCGCCAGCAGCTTGGAGACTAGCGGGCCTCGGAATGAGCAGTTCTTC. This sequence encodes CASSLETSGPRNEQFF.

The J gene is TRBJ1-6, the V gene TRBV30, with D possibly matching TRBD1 (6 bases). Deletions cut 2 bases from V and 7 bases from J, with 9 bases between. This CDR3 comprises 13 residues. CDR1 and CDR2 (germline): GTSNPN, SVGIG (reference sequence). Written as DNA, the CDR3 is TGTGCCTGGAGTACGGGGGCCAATTCACCCCTCCACTTT. It encodes CAWSTGANSPLHF.

This clone was picked up one time. The chain carries TRBV29-1 and TRBJ2-3, with D unclear. V was cut by 6 bases and J by 2 bases, with 15 bases left in between. The germline V gene has CDR1 SQVTM and CDR2 ANQGSEA. CDR3 length equals 14 residues. CDR3 sequence reads: CSVLAEVPTDTQYF. The CDR3 DNA follows: TGCAGCGTCTTGGCGGAAGTTCCCACAGATACGCAGTATTTT.

The chain has TRBV7-2 and TRBJ2-1; D is unresolved. The V gene lost 3 bases and the J gene lost 5 bases, with 5 bases spanning the gap. Germline CDR1 reads SGHTA; CDR2 reads FQGNSA. There are 12 residues in the CDR3. The CDR3 here is CASSFTDNEQFF. The CDR3 nucleotides read TGTGCCAGCAGCTTCACGGACAATGAGCAGTTCTTC.

The chain recombines TRBV30 with TRBJ1-5, with 7 bases lining up with TRBD1. There are 15 residues in the CDR3. Germline loops: CDR1 GTSNPN, CDR2 SVGIG (reference sequence). J lost 9 bases, V lost 4 bases, and 15 bases had no gene match. CDR3 in amino acids: CAWTKAGGTIWPQHF. The CDR3 DNA follows: TGTGCCTGGACCAAGGCAGGGGGTACGATCTGGCCCCAGCATTTT.

V and J are TRBV5-1 and TRBJ2-1, with D possibly being TRBD1 (5 bases). V gave up 0 bases and J gave up 13 bases, with 8 bases separating them. The CDR3 is 11 residues long. Germline CDR1 reads SGHRS; CDR2 reads YFSETQ. CDR3 nucleotide sequence: TGCGCCAGCAGCTTGGAGGGGTCTCAGTTCTTC. This sequence encodes CASSLEGSQFF.

The chain employs TRBV29-1 and TRBJ1-2; TRBD1 aligns across 8 bases. Germline assignment: CDR1 SQVTM and CDR2 ANQGSEA. CDR3 size: 15 residues. With V trimmed by 7 bases and J by 4 bases, 14 bases remained unmatched. CDR3 nucleotides: TGCAGCGCCCGGGACAGGAGCACTATCGGCTATGGCTACACCTTC. This translates into CSARDRSTIGYGYTF.

A single count supports this clone. The chain joins TRBV29-1 to TRBJ1-2; 10 bases fit TRBD1. This CDR3 region has 12 residues. Germline assignment: CDR1 SQVTM and CDR2 ANQGSEA. The junction had 1 base not matched to a gene; V was cut back by 4 bases and J by 5 bases. The CDR3 coding sequence is TGCAGCGTTGCGGGACAGGGGTATGGCTACACCTTC. As protein: CSVAGQGYGYTF.

The chain carries TRBV7-7 and TRBJ2-5, with 7 bases lining up with TRBD1. The length of the CDR3 is 16 residues. Germline trimming cut 4 bases from V and 2 bases from J; bases unmatched to any gene: 10. Germline V gene lookup returns CDR1 SSHAT and CDR2 FNYEAQ (reference sequence). The CDR3 loop is CASSSTPGTAQETQYF. The CDR3 coding sequence is TGTGCCAGCAGCTCGACCCCAGGGACAGCGCAAGAGACCCAGTACTTC.

There are a few counts of this clone. The DNA of the CDR3 is TGCAGCGTTAGTGGACAGGGAGGCAATCAGCCCCAGCATTTT. Translated, it gives CSVSGQGGNQPQHF. The chain joins TRBV29-1 to TRBJ1-5, with 8 bases matching TRBD1. Germline CDR1 and CDR2: SQVTM and ANQGSEA. This CDR3 has 14 amino acids. Trimming took 5 bases from V and 2 from J; bases not matched to a gene: 5. The complete variable domain, with remaining parts taken from reference TRBV29-1 and TRBJ1-5, reads SAVISQKPSRDICQRGTSLTIQCQVDSQVTMMFWYRQQPGQSLTLIATANQGSEATYESGFVIDKFPISRPNLTFSTLTVSNMSPEDSSIYLCSVSGQGGNQPQHFGDGTRLSIL.

The chain couples TRBV21-1 to TRBJ1-2; the listed D gene, TRBD1, was not tested against the DNA. TRBV21-1 counts as a pseudogene. This CDR3 comprises 11 residues. This CDR3 reads CASITVYGYTF. CDR3 DNA: TGTGCCAGCATTACAGTCTATGGCTACACCTTC.

The V and J genes are TRBV5-1 and TRBJ2-2, with D hard to call. Trimming removed 0 bases at V and 9 bases at J, with 12 bases between. Looked up from germline, CDR1 is SGHRS and CDR2 is YFSETQ. The CDR3 totals 14 residues. The CDR3 DNA sequence: TGCGCCAGCAGCTTGGGAGACAACCTCTGGGAGCTGTTTTTT. Amino acids: CASSLGDNLWELFF.

The chain joins TRBV30 to TRBJ1-1; D perhaps matches TRBD1 (6 bases). The ends were cut back, 4 bases at V and 3 bases at J, with 6 bases in the middle. Per the germline V gene, CDR1 is GTSNPN and CDR2 is SVGIG (reference sequence). This CDR3 is built from 11 residues. CDR3 coding DNA: TGTGCCTGGAAGGGGGACACTGAAGCTTTCTTT. It specifies CAWKGDTEAFF.

This clone has a single count. The V gene is TRBV29-1, the J gene TRBJ1-1, with 8 bases identical to TRBD1. The CDR3 runs to 14 residues. The ends lost 2 bases at V and 7 bases at J; junction bases unmatched: 9. The germline V gene encodes CDR1 SQVTM and CDR2 ANQGSEA. The CDR3 DNA sequence: TGCAGCGTTGAATCGCGTCAGGGGGCTGTTGAAGCTTTCTTT. Translation: CSVESRQGAVEAFF.

The chain is built from TRBV29-1 and TRBJ2-6; 9 positions match TRBD1. CDR1 is SQVTM and CDR2 is ANQGSEA in the germline V gene. Trimming cost V 4 bases and J 0 bases; bases outside gene matches: 4. This CDR3 has 16 amino acids. The CDR3 sequence: CSVVGQGVSGANVLTF. In nucleotides, the CDR3 is TGCAGCGTTGTGGGACAGGGAGTCTCTGGGGCCAACGTCCTGACTTTC.